This entry concerns a single TCR beta chain. Its matching antigen is unknown. CD4+ T cells specific for antigen were expanded with viral peptide pools by the ViraFEST assay before sequencing. CD4+ T cells were isolated after around 9 days of culture. Participants were given two doses of BNT162b2 or mRNA-1273 vaccine. Negative nucleocapsid antibody tests before and after vaccination confirmed no previous SARS-CoV-2 infection. Sequencing was performed with immunoSEQ multiplex PCR; in TCRdb, only in-frame clones are kept and a portion is missing. The sample consists of almost 70,000 clones, around two thirds of them appearing once. This sample stems from a study of vaccination effects on CD4 cells after COVID-19. About the research overall: Relative to the second dose, post-vaccine samples were obtained a median of 72 days later.

General study findings and limits: Long after vaccination, the clones induced by infection and by vaccine shrank markedly in size. Healthy vaccinees showed cross-reactivity with common cold coronaviruses in only 1 of 255 vaccine-induced clones.

This receptor was taken from a human donor who received a COVID-19 vaccine. This material consisted of CD4+ T cells from PBMCs cultured with HCoV-229E spike peptides, taken after COVID-19 vaccination.

This CDR3 reads CASRLGQNYGYTF. The CDR3 bases are TGTGCCAGCAGGCTGGGACAGAACTATGGCTACACCTTC. J is TRBJ1-2 and V is TRBV5-6; 7 nucleotides line up with TRBD1. The CDR3 has 13 amino acids. J was trimmed by 2 bases and V by 5 bases; bases with no gene match: 3. Looked up from germline, CDR1 is SGHDT and CDR2 is YYEEEE.